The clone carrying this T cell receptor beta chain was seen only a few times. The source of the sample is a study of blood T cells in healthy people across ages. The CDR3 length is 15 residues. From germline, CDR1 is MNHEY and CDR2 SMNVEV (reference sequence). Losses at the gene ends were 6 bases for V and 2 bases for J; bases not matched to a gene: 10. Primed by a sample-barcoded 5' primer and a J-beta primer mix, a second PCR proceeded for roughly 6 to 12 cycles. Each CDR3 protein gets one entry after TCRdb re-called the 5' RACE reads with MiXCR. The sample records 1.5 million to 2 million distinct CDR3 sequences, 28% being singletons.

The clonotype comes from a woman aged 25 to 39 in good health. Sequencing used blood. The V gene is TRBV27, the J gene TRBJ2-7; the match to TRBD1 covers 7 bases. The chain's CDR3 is CASSPTGWEPYEQYF. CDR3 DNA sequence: TGTGCCAGCAGCCCGACAGGGTGGGAACCCTACGAGCAGTACTTC.